This T cell receptor (beta chain) comes out of a study of OX40 agonist ivuxolimab in advanced cancers. Study summary: Of mixed ages from about 20 to 80 and averaging around 60 years, the group was around 78% male. Eligibility rules accepted prior anti-PD-1, anti-PD-L1 or anti-CTLA-4 therapy, and 30% to 40% had some. General study points: At 0.1 to 3.0 mg/kg and by week 6, CD4+ and CD8+ T cells in the blood had expanded clonally.

Points on this clone: What it binds is not known.

The CDR3 totals 12 residues. V lost 3 bases, J lost 14 bases, and 14 bases lay in between. Germline-derived CDR1 and CDR2 are SNHLY and FYNNEI. Only in-frame clones appear in the TCRdb table, and some are missing; sequencing was by immunoSEQ multiplex PCR. The sample lists around 70,000 clones; approximately 90% were seen once. The sequence was collected from an adult with an advanced solid tumor such as melanoma, head and neck, liver or kidney cancer. This sample comprised CD4+ or CD8+ T cells sorted from blood, obtained in a trial of the OX40 agonist ivuxolimab. The rearrangement joins TRBV2 to TRBJ2-1; TRBD1 is a possible D gene (6 bases). The CDR3 loop is CASSDTGTQEFF. The DNA of the CDR3 is TGTGCCAGCAGTGATACAGGGACCCAAGAGTTCTTC.